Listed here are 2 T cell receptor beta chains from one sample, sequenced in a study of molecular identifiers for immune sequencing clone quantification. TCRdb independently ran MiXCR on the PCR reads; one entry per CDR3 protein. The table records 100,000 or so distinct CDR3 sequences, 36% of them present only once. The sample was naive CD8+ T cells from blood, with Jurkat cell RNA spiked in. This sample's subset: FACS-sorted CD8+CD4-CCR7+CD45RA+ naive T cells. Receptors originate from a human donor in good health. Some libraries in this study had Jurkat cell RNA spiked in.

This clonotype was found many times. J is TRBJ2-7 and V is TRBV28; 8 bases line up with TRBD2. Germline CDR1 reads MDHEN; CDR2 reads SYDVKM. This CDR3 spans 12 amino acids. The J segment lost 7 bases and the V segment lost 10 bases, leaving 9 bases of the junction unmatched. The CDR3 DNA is TGTGCCACCGGGAGGGCTTGGGGGGAGCAGTACTTC. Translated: CATGRAWGEQYF.

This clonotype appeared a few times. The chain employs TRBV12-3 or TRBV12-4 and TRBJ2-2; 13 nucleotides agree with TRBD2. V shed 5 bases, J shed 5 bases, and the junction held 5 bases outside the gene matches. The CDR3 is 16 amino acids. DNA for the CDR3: TGTGCCAGCAGTCAAACTAGCGGGAGGGTGACCGGGGAGCTGTTTTTT. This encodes CASSQTSGRVTGELFF.